What follows describes a single T cell receptor beta chain. Its specificity is not known. The donors were part of the validation cohort of 120 or so subjects. That cohort was separate from the first cohort, which comprised under 750 subjects. Trimming pared 3 bases from V and 15 bases from J, leaving 18 bases between. CDR1 is SNHLY and CDR2 is FYNNEI in the germline V gene. There are 13 residues in the CDR3. The data stem from a study of cytomegalovirus exposure and HLA in healthy donors. Study at large: The use of the same platform for the 100 to 150 validation repertoires and the 600 to 800 first-cohort repertoires was reported by a later analysis. General study findings and limits: According to reports, the classifier identified cytomegalovirus status with high specificity and sensitivity. Associated with cytomegalovirus, according to the listing, were 150 to 200 TCR beta chains.

Some clones are missing from TCRdb's copy, which holds only in-frame ones; the method was immunoSEQ multiplex PCR. The table records about 270,000 clones, roughly 85% of them present only once. The sample was PBMCs. The receptor comes from a woman aged 18-29 years in good health and CMV-seronegative. V gene TRBV2 combines with J gene TRBJ2-1; D perhaps matches TRBD2 (6 bases). CDR3 in DNA: TGTGCCAGCAGTGAGGGGACTGCCAGAAATCCGTTCTTC. It translates to CASSEGTARNPFF. The complete variable domain, with remaining parts taken from reference TRBV2 and TRBJ2-1, reads EPEVTQTPSHQVTQMGQEVILRCVPISNHLYFYWYRQILGQKVEFLVSFYNNEISEKSEIFDDQFSVERPDGSNFTLKIRSTKLEDSAMYFCASSEGTARNPFFGPGTRLTVL.